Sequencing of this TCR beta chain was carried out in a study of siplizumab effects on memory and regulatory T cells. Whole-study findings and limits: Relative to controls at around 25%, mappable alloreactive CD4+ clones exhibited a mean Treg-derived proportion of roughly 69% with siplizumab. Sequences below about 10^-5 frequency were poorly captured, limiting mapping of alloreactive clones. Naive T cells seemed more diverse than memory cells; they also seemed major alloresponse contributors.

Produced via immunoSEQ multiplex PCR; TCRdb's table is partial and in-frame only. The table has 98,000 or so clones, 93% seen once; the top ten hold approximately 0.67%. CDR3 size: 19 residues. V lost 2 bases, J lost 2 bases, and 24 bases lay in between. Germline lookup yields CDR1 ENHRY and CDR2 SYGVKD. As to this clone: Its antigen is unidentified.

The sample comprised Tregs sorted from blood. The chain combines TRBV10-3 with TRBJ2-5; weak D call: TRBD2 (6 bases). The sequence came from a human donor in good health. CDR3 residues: CAISEPVPGGVFLQETQYF. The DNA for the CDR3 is TGTGCCATCAGTGAGCCGGTCCCAGGAGGGGTTTTTTTACAAGAGACCCAGTACTTC.